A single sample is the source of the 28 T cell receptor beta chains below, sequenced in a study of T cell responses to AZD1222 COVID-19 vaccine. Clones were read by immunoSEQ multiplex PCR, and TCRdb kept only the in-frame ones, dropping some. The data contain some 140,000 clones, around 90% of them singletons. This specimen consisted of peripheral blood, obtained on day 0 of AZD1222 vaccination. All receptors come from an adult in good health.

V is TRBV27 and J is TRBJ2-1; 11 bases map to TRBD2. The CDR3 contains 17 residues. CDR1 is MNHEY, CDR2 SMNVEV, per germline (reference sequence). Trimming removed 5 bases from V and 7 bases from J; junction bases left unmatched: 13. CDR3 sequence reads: CASSPRTSGLIGNEQFF. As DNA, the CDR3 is TGTGCCAGCAGTCCTCGGACTAGCGGGCTGATAGGGAATGAGCAGTTCTTC.

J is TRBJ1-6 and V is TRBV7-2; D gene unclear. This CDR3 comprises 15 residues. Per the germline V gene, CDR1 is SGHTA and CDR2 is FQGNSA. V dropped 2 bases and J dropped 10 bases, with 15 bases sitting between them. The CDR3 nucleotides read TGTGCCAGCAGCTTAAGCCAGGTAGATGGATCACCCCTCCACTTT. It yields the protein CASSLSQVDGSPLHF.

The CDR3 here is CASSFSGTEAFF. The CDR3 nucleotides are TGTGCCAGTAGTTTTAGTGGCACTGAAGCTTTCTTT. This chain uses TRBV19 with TRBJ1-1, with no clear D. Trimming removed 5 bases from V and 4 bases from J, with 8 bases in between. The CDR3 sequence is 12 residues long. From germline, CDR1 is LNHDA and CDR2 SQIVND (reference sequence).

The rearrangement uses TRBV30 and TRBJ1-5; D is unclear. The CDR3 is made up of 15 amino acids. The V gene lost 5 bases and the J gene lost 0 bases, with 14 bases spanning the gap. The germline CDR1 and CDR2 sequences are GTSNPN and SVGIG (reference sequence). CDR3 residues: CAWVAKGRSNQPQHF. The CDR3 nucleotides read TGTGCCTGGGTTGCCAAGGGCCGTAGCAATCAGCCCCAGCATTTT.

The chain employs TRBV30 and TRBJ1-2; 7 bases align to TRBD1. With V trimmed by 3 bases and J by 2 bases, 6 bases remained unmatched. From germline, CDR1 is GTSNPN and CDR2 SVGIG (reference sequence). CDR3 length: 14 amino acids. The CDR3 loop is CAWRPGQYNYGYTF. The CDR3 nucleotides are TGTGCCTGGAGGCCGGGACAGTACAACTATGGCTACACCTTC.

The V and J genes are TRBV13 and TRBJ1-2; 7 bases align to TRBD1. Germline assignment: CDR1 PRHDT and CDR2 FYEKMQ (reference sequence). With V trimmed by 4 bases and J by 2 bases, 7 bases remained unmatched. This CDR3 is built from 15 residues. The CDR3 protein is CASSSARQGNYGYTF. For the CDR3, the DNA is TGTGCCAGCAGCTCCGCCCGACAGGGCAACTATGGCTACACCTTC.

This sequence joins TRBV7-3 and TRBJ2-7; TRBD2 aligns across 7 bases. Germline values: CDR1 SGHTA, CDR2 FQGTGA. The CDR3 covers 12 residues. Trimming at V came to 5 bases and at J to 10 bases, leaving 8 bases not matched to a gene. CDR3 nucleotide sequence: TGTGCCAGCAGCCCTGGGGGGGGACCCCAGTACTTC. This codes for CASSPGGGPQYF.

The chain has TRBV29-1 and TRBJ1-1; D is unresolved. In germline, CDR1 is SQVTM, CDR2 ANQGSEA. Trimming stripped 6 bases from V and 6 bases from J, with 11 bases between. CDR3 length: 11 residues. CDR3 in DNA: TGCAGCGTGGGGTTGGGGTCTGAAGCTTTCTTT. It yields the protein CSVGLGSEAFF.

The CDR3 DNA reads TGTGCCAGCAGCCACTCAGAGGTCCGCTTCTATGGCTACACCTTC. As protein: CASSHSEVRFYGYTF. The gene calls are TRBV3-1 (or the pseudogene TRBV3-2) and TRBJ1-2; unclear D gene. In germline, CDR1 is LGHDT, CDR2 YNNKEL (reference sequence). CDR3 length: 15 amino acids. V was trimmed by 3 bases and J by 4 bases, leaving 15 bases between them.

The chain's CDR3 is CASSVRAPGGYTF. The CDR3 DNA sequence: TGTGCCAGCAGTGTCCGGGCCCCCGGTGGCTACACCTTC. This chain links TRBV6-1 with TRBJ1-2, with unresolved D. Trimming took off 4 bases at V and 7 bases at J, with 13 bases between the two ends. Germline V gene sequence: CDR1 MNHNS, CDR2 SASEGT. The CDR3 extends over 13 amino acids.

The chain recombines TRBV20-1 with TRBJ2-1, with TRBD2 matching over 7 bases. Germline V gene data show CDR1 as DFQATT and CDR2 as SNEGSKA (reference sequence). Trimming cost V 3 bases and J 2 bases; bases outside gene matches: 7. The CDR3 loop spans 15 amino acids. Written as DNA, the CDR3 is TGCAGTGCTAGTAACGCGGGAGTACCCTACAATGAGCAGTTCTTC. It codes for CSASNAGVPYNEQFF.

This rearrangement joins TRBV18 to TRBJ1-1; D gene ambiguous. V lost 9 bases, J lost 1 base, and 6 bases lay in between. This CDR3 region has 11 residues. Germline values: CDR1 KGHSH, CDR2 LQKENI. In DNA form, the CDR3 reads TGTGCCAGTCAGGAGAACACTGAAGCTTTCTTT. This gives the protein CASQENTEAFF.

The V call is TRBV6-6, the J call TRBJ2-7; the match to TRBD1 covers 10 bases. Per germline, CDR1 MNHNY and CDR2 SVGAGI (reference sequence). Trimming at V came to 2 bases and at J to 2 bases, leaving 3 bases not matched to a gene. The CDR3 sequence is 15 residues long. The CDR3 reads CASSYGDRGTYEQYF. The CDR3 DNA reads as TGTGCCAGCAGTTACGGGGACAGGGGCACCTACGAGCAGTACTTC.

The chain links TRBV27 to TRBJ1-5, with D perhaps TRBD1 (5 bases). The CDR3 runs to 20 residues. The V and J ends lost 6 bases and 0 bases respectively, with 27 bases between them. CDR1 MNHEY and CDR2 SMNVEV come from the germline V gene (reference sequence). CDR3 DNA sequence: TGTGCCAGCAGCCGACGAGACAGACTTCCCTACACTTATAGCAATCAGCCCCAGCATTTT. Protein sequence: CASSRRDRLPYTYSNQPQHF.

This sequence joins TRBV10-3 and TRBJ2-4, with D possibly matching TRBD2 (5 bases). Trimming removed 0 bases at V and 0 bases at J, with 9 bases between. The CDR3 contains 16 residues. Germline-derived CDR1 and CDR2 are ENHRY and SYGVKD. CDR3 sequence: CAISESSAEAKNIQYF. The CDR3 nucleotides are TGTGCCATCAGTGAGTCTAGCGCGGAAGCCAAAAACATTCAGTACTTC.

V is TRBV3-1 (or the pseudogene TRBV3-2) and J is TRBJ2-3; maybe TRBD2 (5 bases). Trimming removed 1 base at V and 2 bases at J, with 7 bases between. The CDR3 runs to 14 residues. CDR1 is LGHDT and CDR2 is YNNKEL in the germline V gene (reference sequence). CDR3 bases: TGTGCCAGCAGCCAAGCCCTAGCCACAGATACGCAGTATTTT. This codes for CASSQALATDTQYF.

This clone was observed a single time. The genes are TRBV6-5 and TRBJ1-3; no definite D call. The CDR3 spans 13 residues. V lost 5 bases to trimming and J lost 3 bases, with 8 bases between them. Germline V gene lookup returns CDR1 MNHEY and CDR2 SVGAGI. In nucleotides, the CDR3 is TGTGCCAGCAGTCCACAGTTTGGAAACACCATATATTTT. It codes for CASSPQFGNTIYF.

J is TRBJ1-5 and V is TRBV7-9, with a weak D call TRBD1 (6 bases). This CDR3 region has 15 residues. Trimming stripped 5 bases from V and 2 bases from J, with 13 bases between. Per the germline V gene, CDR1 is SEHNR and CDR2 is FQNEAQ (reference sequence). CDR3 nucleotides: TGTGCCAGCAGCGAAACAGGGCGCGGCAATCAGCCCCAGCATTTT. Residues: CASSETGRGNQPQHF.

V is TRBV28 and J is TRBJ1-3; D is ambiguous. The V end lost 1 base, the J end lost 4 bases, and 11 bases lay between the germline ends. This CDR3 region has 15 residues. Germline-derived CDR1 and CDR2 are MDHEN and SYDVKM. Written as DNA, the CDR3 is TGTGCCAGCAGTTTATCTGGGAACCTAGGAAACACCATATATTTT. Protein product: CASSLSGNLGNTIYF.

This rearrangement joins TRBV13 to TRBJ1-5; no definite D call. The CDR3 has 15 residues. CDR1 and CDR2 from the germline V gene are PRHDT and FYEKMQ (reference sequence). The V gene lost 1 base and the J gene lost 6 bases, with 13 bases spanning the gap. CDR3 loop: CASSLAGSRIQPQHF. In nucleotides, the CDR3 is TGTGCCAGCAGCTTAGCGGGCTCGAGGATTCAGCCCCAGCATTTT.

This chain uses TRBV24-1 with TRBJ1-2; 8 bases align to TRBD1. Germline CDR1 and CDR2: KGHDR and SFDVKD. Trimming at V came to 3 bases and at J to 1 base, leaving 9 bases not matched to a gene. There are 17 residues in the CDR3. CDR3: CATSDETTGAINYGYTF. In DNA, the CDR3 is TGTGCCACCAGTGATGAGACGACAGGGGCCATTAACTATGGCTACACCTTC.

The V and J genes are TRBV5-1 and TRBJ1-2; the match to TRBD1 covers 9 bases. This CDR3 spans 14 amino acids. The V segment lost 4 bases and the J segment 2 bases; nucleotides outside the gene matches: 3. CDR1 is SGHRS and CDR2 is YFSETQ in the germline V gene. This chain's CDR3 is CASSLDRGNYGYTF. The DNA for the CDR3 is TGCGCCAGCAGCCTGGACAGGGGAAACTATGGCTACACCTTC.

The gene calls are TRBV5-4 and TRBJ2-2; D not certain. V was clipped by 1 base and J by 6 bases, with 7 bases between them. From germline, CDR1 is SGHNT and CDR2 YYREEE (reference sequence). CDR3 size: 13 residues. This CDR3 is CASSLLTAGELFF. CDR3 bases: TGTGCCAGCAGCTTGTTAACGGCCGGGGAGCTGTTTTTT. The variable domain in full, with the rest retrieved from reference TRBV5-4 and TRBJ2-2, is ETGVTQSPTHLIKTRGQQVTLRCSSQSGHNTVSWYQQALGQGPQFIFQYYREEENGRGNFPPRFSGLQFPNYSSELNVNALELDDSALYLCASSLLTAGELFFGEGSRLTVL.

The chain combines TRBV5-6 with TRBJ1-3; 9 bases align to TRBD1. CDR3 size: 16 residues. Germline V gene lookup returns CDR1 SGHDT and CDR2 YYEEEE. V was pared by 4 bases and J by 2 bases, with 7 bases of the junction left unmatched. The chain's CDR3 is CASSLLQGAAGNTIYF. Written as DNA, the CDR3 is TGTGCCAGCAGCCTATTACAGGGGGCGGCTGGAAACACCATATATTTT.

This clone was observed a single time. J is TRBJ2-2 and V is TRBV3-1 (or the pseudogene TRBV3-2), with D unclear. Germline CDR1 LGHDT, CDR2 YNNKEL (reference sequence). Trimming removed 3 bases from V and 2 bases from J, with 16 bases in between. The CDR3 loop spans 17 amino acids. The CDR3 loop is CASSQRTLDQNTGELFF. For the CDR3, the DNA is TGTGCCAGCAGCCAGCGTACCCTGGACCAAAACACCGGGGAGCTGTTTTTT.

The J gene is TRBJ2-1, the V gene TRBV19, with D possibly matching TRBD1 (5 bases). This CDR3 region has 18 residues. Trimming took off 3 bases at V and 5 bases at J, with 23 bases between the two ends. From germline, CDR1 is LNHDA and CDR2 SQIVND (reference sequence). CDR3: CASSIGGLRDRSHNEQFF. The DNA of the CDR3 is TGTGCCAGTAGTATTGGTGGTTTGCGAGACAGATCTCACAATGAGCAGTTCTTC.

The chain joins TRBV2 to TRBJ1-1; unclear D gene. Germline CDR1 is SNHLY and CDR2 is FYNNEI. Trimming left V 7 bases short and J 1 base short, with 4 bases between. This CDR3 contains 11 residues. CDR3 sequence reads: CASTRNTEAFF. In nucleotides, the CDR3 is TGTGCCAGCACTCGGAACACTGAAGCTTTCTTT.

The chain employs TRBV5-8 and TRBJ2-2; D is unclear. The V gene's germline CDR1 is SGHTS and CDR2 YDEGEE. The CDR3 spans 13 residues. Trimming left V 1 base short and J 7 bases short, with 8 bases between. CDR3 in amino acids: CASSLQIGGELFF. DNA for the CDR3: TGTGCCAGCAGCTTGCAGATAGGCGGGGAGCTGTTTTTT.